The clone carrying this TCR beta chain was detected only a few times. Its target is not known. The data were produced by immunoSEQ multiplex PCR, yet TCRdb's version contains in-frame clones alone and is incomplete. The sample has about 73,000 clones, approximately 74% seen once. The record originates from a study of vaccination effects on CD4 cells after COVID-19. Viral peptide pool expansion of antigen-specific CD4+ T cells preceded sequencing in the ViraFEST assay. An approximately ten-day culture period preceded the isolation of CD4+ T cells. Vaccinees lacked prior SARS-CoV-2 infection and tested negative for nucleocapsid antibodies. Cells had half their medium changed to IL-2 medium on days 3 and 7. The specimen was CD4+ T cells from PBMCs cultured with HCoV-NL63 spike peptides, collected before COVID-19 vaccination. This TCR came from a human donor who received a COVID-19 vaccine.

CDR3 amino acids: CSAQENYNSPLHF. The CDR3 nucleotides are TGCAGCGCGCAGGAAAACTATAATTCACCCCTCCACTTT. The chain recombines TRBV29-1 with TRBJ1-6; unclear D gene. The CDR3 runs 13 residues. Germline V gene lookup returns CDR1 SQVTM and CDR2 ANQGSEA. The germline V and J ends were trimmed by 7 bases and 3 bases, with 10 bases remaining between them.